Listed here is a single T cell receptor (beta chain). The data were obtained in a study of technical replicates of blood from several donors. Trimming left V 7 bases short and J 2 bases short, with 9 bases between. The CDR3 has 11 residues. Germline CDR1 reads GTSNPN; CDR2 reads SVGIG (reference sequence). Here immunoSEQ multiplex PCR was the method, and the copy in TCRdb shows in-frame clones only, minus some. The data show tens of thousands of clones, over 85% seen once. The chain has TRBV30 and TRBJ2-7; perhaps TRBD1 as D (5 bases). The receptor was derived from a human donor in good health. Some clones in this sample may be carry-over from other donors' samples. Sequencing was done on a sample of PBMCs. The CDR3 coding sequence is TGTGCCTTTCGACAGACCTACGAGCAGTACTTC. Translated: CAFRQTYEQYF. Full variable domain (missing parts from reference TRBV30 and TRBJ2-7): SQTIHQWPATLVQPVGSPLSLECTVEGTSNPNLYWYRQAAGRGLQLLFYSVGIGQISSEVPQNLSASRPQDRQFILSSKKLLLSDSGFYLCAFRQTYEQYFGPGTRLTVT.